What follows is one T cell receptor (beta chain) and its context. At least ten counts were recorded for this clonotype. Its specific antigen is unknown. Base quality data are lacking; no much larger clone is found one base away. This sample is part of a study of early T cells in non-severe SARS-CoV-2 infection (dated by TCRdb to the early 2020s). About the full investigation: TCR sequencing used bulk RNA from unsorted whole blood, so alpha and beta chains could not be paired. What the study reported, not specific to this receptor: VDJdb matching was skewed toward anti-spike CD8 responses and likely underestimated virus-specific expansions by missing private and CD4 specificities.

Library preparation employed 5' RACE. Sequenced using a NextSeq 500. Unique molecular identifiers were attached to individual cDNA molecules in the TCR library protocol so that sequencing error and PCR bias could be corrected. Both TCR alpha and beta chains were sequenced, and tight co-correlation was observed between alpha and beta sequence abundances in each sample. In the original analysis: Decombinator V4 was used to annotate the V gene, J gene and CDR3 of the TCR sequences. Expanded TCRs were defined as changing significantly between any two time points under a Poisson model with p below 0.0001. TCR abundances were normalised to the total number of TCRs sequenced per sample and were expressed as counts per million. TRAV1-2 paired with TRAJ12, TRAJ20 or TRAJ33 defined MAIT TCRs, while TRAV10 paired with TRAJ18 defined iNKT TCRs. VDJdb, accessed on 1 November 2021, was searched for TCRs annotated for CMV, EBV and SARS-CoV-2, and TCRs annotated for more than one antigen were excluded. TCRdb took the public reads, trimmed them with fastp at Q25, ran MiXCR for clone calling and kept in-frame beta chains. Identical CDR3 protein sequences are pooled into one entry, listed with their most common genes and DNA. Here the V and J calls rest on TCRdb's processing, not on the authors' analysis. Recorded for this sample are about 67,000 distinct CDR3 sequences; under 14% of them occurred a single time. In total, the top ten clones hold about 4.1% of the sample.

CDR1 and CDR2, per the germline V gene (reference sequence), are LGHDT and YNNKEL. From its cysteine to its phenylalanine, the CDR3 spans 13 amino acids. This entry keeps only the CDR3 DNA: 39 bases, framed from base 1. Cut back by 4 bases and 6 bases, the V and J ends lie 11 bases apart. Set within a cohort of healthcare workers in London, UK, this nested case-control study involved weekly PCR testing of nasopharyngeal swabs along with blood sampling. Between 23 and 31 March 2020, the week of the UK lockdown, healthcare workers were enrolled and then followed up weekly for as long as 16 weeks. Input material: whole blood. This clonotype was obtained from an adult who was a healthcare worker with PCR-confirmed SARS-CoV-2 infection or an uninfected control (not recorded which). The rearrangement joined TRBV3-1 to TRBJ2-3; the D region possibly corresponds to TRBD1 (6 bases align). The CDR3 region: CASSPTGSDTQYF. In nucleotide form, the sequence is TGTGCCAGCAGCCCCACAGGGTCCGATACGCAGTATTTT.